These T cell receptor beta chains were read from a single sample in a study of spatial heterogeneity in lung cancer. TCRdb passed the 5' RACE reads through MiXCR, listing each CDR3 protein once. The sample comprises about 120,000 distinct CDR3 sequences, 9% to 15% of which are singletons, and around 17% rests with the top ten. Sample: PBMCs, taken at follow-up. These receptor sequences come from a male donor with early-stage non-small cell lung cancer. Both conserved end residues are part of each CDR3. The D gene is left open where the match is weak. The size of a clone is reported for some rows only, either as once, few or many, or as a class for expanded clones.

size,V,J,D,CDR3,DNA
NA,TRBV5-6,TRBJ2-1,NA,CASSLRDGFNEQFF,TGTGCCAGCAGCTTGCGCGACGGATTCAATGAGCAGTTCTTC
NA,TRBV10-3,TRBJ2-5,TRBD2,CAISEASGGPRETQYF,TGTGCCATCAGTGAGGCTAGCGGGGGGCCCCGAGAGACCCAGTACTTC
NA,TRBV28,TRBJ2-3,NA,CASSLGDPGPPQYF,TGTGCCAGCAGTTTAGGGGACCCCGGCCCCCCGCAGTATTTT
NA,TRBV20-1,TRBJ2-7,TRBD1,CSAPPGQGFSYEQYF,TGCAGTGCGCCGCCGGGACAGGGATTCTCCTACGAGCAGTACTTC
few,TRBV3-1,TRBJ1-4,NA,CASSQLGEKLFF,TGTGCCAGCAGCCAATTGGGTGAAAAACTGTTTTTT
NA,TRBV29-1,TRBJ1-2,TRBD1,CSVPDRGLGYTF,TGCAGCGTACCTGACAGGGGGCTTGGCTACACCTTC
NA,TRBV20-1,TRBJ2-3,TRBD1,CSARTGGFTDTQYF,TGCAGTGCTAGAACAGGGGGTTTCACAGATACGCAGTATTTT
NA,TRBV4-3,TRBJ2-1,TRBD1,CASSRKIRDRAHEQFF,TGCGCCAGCAGCCGGAAAATCCGGGACAGGGCCCATGAGCAGTTCTTC
few,TRBV18,TRBJ1-2,NA,CASSPQSYGYTF,TGTGCCAGCTCACCACAGTCGTATGGCTACACCTTC
many,TRBV28,TRBJ1-3,NA,CASSLLSGNTIYF,TGTGCCAGCAGTTTACTCTCTGGAAACACCATATATTTT
NA,TRBV11-2,TRBJ1-2,NA,CASSLAPHGYTF,TGTGCCAGCAGCTTGGCTCCCCATGGCTACACCTTC
NA,TRBV11-3,TRBJ2-7,TRBD1,CASSSGTGEFYEQYF,TGTGCCAGCAGCTCCGGGACAGGGGAGTTCTACGAGCAGTACTTC
many,TRBV20-1,TRBJ1-2,NA,CSKNRDYGYTF,TGCAGTAAAAATAGGGACTATGGCTACACCTTC
few,TRBV5-1,TRBJ1-2,TRBD1,CASSLTDRANYGYTF,TGCGCCAGCAGCCTCACGGACAGGGCTAACTATGGCTACACCTTC
NA,TRBV4-1,TRBJ2-1,NA,CASSQDRGIRSYNEQFF,TGCGCCAGCAGCCAAGATAGGGGAATCCGCTCCTACAATGAGCAGTTCTTC
NA,TRBV27,TRBJ2-1,TRBD1,CASRGWTGISYNEQFF,TGTGCCAGCAGGGGATGGACAGGGATCTCCTACAATGAGCAGTTCTTC
NA,TRBV12-3/TRBV12-4,TRBJ2-3,NA,CASRAPNTDTQYF,TGTGCCAGCAGAGCCCCAAACACAGATACGCAGTATTTT
NA,TRBV18,TRBJ1-6,NA,CATTEDSHSPLHF,TGTGCCACCACAGAGGACAGCCATTCACCCCTCCACTTT
few,TRBV24-1,TRBJ2-7,TRBD1,CATSDSSGTAFYEQYF,TGTGCCACCAGTGACTCTTCCGGGACAGCTTTCTACGAGCAGTACTTC
NA,TRBV10-2,TRBJ1-1,NA,CASSDPSYRVEAFF,TGCGCCAGCAGTGATCCCTCTTACAGGGTTGAAGCTTTCTTT
NA,TRBV5-6,TRBJ2-1,NA,CASSLAYNEQFF,TGTGCCAGCAGCTTGGCCTACAATGAGCAGTTCTTC
NA,TRBV9,TRBJ1-4,TRBD1,CASSPRTGEKLFF,TGTGCCAGCAGCCCCCGGACAGGGGAAAAACTGTTTTTT
NA,TRBV24-1,TRBJ2-1,NA,CATRGRGGLHSYNEQFF,TGTGCCACCAGAGGAAGGGGGGGACTCCATTCCTACAATGAGCAGTTCTTC
few,TRBV18,TRBJ1-5,NA,CASSPMDSNQPQHF,TGTGCCAGCTCACCAATGGATAGCAATCAGCCCCAGCATTTT
NA,TRBV20-1,TRBJ1-2,NA,CSAPGYEVYGYTF,TGCAGTGCGCCCGGATATGAAGTCTATGGCTACACCTTC
NA,TRBV18,TRBJ1-5,TRBD1,CASSPDRGRYQPQHF,TGTGCCAGCTCACCGGACAGGGGGAGGTATCAGCCCCAGCATTTT
many,TRBV7-9,TRBJ1-6,NA,CASSLGEGYSPLHF,TGTGCCAGCAGCTTAGGGGAAGGGTATTCACCCCTCCACTTT
NA,TRBV10-3,TRBJ2-3,NA,CAISPGDTDTQYF,TGTGCCATCAGTCCGGGTGACACAGATACGCAGTATTTT
few,TRBV7-2,TRBJ2-7,NA,CASSLGYSGEQYF,TGTGCCAGCAGCTTAGGTTATTCAGGCGAGCAGTACTTC
few,TRBV5-1,TRBJ2-3,NA,CASSWSGTDTQYF,TGCGCCAGCAGCTGGTCAGGGACAGATACGCAGTATTTT
few,TRBV7-9,TRBJ2-2,NA,CASSILRRTGELFF,TGTGCCAGCAGCATACTACGGAGGACCGGGGAGCTGTTTTTT
NA,TRBV29-1,TRBJ2-1,NA,CSVEGQPNEQFF,TGCAGCGTTGAAGGACAGCCGAATGAGCAGTTCTTC
few,TRBV6-5,TRBJ2-5,NA,CASSYSPTAKETQYF,TGTGCCAGCAGTTACTCCCCGACAGCGAAAGAGACCCAGTACTTC
few,TRBV9,TRBJ2-7,NA,CASSVGTDAYEQYF,TGTGCCAGCAGCGTAGGTACGGACGCCTACGAGCAGTACTTC
many,TRBV29-1,TRBJ2-6,NA,CSVALEGGRLSTGANVLTF,TGCAGCGTTGCACTGGAGGGAGGCAGACTTTCCACTGGGGCCAACGTCCTGACTTTC
many,TRBV4-1,TRBJ1-3,NA,CASSHLFSGNTIYF,TGCGCCAGCAGCCATTTGTTCTCTGGAAACACCATATATTTT
NA,TRBV29-1,TRBJ2-5,NA,CSVEGQTSQETQYF,TGCAGCGTTGAAGGACAGACTTCACAAGAGACCCAGTACTTC
NA,TRBV10-3,TRBJ1-5,TRBD1,CAISQQGEGNQPQHF,TGTGCCATCAGCCAACAGGGGGAAGGCAATCAGCCCCAGCATTTT
few,TRBV13,TRBJ1-4,NA,CASSLRHVKEKLFF,TGTGCCAGCAGCTTACGTCACGTCAAGGAAAAACTGTTTTTT
few,TRBV2,TRBJ2-1,NA,CASSERSNSEQFF,TGTGCCAGCAGTGAACGGAGCAACTCAGAGCAGTTCTTC
NA,TRBV6-5,TRBJ1-1,TRBD1,CASSYGQASTEAFF,TGTGCCAGCAGTTACGGACAGGCGAGCACTGAAGCTTTCTTT